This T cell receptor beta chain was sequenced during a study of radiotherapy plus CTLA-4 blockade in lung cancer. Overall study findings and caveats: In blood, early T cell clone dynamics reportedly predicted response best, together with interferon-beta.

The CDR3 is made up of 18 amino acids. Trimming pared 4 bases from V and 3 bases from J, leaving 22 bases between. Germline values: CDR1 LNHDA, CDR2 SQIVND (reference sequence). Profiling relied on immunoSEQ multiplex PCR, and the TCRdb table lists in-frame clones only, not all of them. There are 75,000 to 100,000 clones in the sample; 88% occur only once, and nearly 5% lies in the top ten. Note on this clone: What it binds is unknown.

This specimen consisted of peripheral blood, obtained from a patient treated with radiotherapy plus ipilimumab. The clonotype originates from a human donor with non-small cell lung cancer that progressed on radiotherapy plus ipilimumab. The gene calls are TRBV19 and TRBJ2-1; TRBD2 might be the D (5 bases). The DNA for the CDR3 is TGTGCCAGTAGTACCTCCGGACCGACTAATCCCTTCTACAATGAGCAGTTCTTC. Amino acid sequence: CASSTSGPTNPFYNEQFF.